Listed here is a single T cell receptor beta chain. Its cognate antigen is unknown. This sample is drawn from a study of T cell responses to AZD1222 COVID-19 vaccine. Study-wide results and limits: Rises in breadth and depth of Spike-specific TCRs came after two AZD1222 doses. Just 6 or 7 AZD1222 recipients were seropositive at baseline. Donors were chiefly white British, with a greater number of females, and clonal diversity was perhaps underestimated.

V lost 8 bases and J 4 bases, leaving 18 bases between the germline ends. Germline CDR1 MGHRA, CDR2 YSYEKL. This CDR3 region has 14 residues. Only in-frame clones appear in the TCRdb table, and some are missing; sequencing was by immunoSEQ multiplex PCR. The table has more than 80,000 clones, roughly 88% seen once. This sequence was found in an adult in good health. The material sequenced was peripheral blood, taken on day 0 of MenACWY control vaccination. V gene TRBV4-1 combines with J gene TRBJ2-7; weak D call: TRBD2 (6 bases). CDR3 bases: TGCGCCAGCTCTCTCATGAAGGAGGGTTACGAGCAGTACTTC. Its protein product is CASSLMKEGYEQYF.